The present T cell receptor (beta chain) was sequenced within a study of beta chain features in type 1 diabetes. As for the study in general: All samples yielded roughly 100,000,000 examined sorted cells.

Since all of the isolated RNA was reverse transcribed, expressed TCRB transcripts were what got sequenced. TCRdb keeps only in-frame clones here, not all; method: immunoSEQ multiplex PCR. The sample consists of hundreds of thousands of clones, roughly a sixth of them appearing once. CDR3 length equals 11 residues. Per germline, CDR1 MNHEY and CDR2 SVGAGI. Trimming shortened V by 8 bases and J by 2 bases, and 1 base separated the two germline ends. As concerns this clone: Antigen specificity is unknown. A much bigger clone sits one base away, suggesting this may be a read error.

CD45RO/CCR7/CD25/CD127/CD95/CD27 sorting isolated CD4+ naive, central memory, regulatory and stem cell-like memory cells. The purity of all sorted populations exceeded 95%. Findings of the study overall: It was among patients, rather than healthy donors, that naive, central memory and Treg TCRB repertoires appeared more similar.

The sequence derives from a woman between 18 and 30 years old in good health. The sample taken for sequencing was naive CD4+ T cells from blood. V and J are TRBV6-5 and TRBJ2-6, with D uncertain. CDR3 protein: CASAGANVLTF. The CDR3 DNA reads TGTGCCAGCGCTGGGGCCAACGTCCTGACTTTC.